What follows is one T cell receptor beta chain and its context. It has no known antigen specificity. Base qualities are missing; no much larger clone stands one base away. This record comes from a study of blood T cell repertoires in COVID-19 (TCRdb year 2020). Describing the broader study: Collaborator samples came from the United States, Italy and Spain and covered acute and convalescent phases of COVID-19. The repertoires were made available in a free public database intended to serve as a resource for research on the immune response to SARS-CoV-2. The prospective study material was composed of cDNA or gDNA derived from T cells, B-cell-depleted T cells, or PBMCs. Samples were obtained from the ongoing ImmuneRACE study (first 160 participants) and from over 1,000 subjects provided by 6 global collaborators. Sample metadata almost always included a de-identified subject ID, COVID-19 status, age in years and sex. Where HLA class I and class II types were available, the types were taken from metadata supplied by the sample provider, not from assay-based typing. The dataset comprised deeply sampled blood TCRbeta repertoires from subjects exposed to, actively infected with, or recovered from COVID-19. Points the paper makes about the study in general: The quantity of clinical and demographic metadata differed by source and by participant and was supplied without curation.

Collaborating institutions collected whole blood in K2EDTA tubes following their own protocols. Collaborator samples were shipped for TCRbeta analysis as frozen whole blood, isolated PBMCs, or DNA extracted from either sample type. TCRbeta CDR3 regions were amplified from genomic DNA by means of the immunoSEQ Assay, a bias-controlled multiplex PCR. The published analysis was carried out like this. Nucleated cell counts per sample were estimated from amplification of reference gene primers within the assay. To quantify the absolute abundance of each unique TCRbeta CDR3 rearrangement, sequence reads were collapsed and filtered. For each sample, productive Simpson clonality was calculated as the square root of Simpson's diversity index across productive rearrangements. The clones in this table, taken by TCRdb from immuneACCESS, are in-frame only. Not every clone is retained; where verified, under half of the shortfall comes from an unresolved V gene, and the cause of the rest is unknown. D and trimming were read from the DNA, whereas the V and J calls and clone size are those reported in that table. The sample has around 91,000 clones on record, about 85% of them singletons. The ten top clones hold roughly 12% of the sample.

The germline V gene sets CDR1 to SGHTA and CDR2 to FQGTGA. Including the terminal cysteine and phenylalanine, the CDR3 comprises 15 residues. Of all the DNA, just the CDR3 is kept, 45 bases in frame from base 1. Cut back by 2 bases and 5 bases, the V and J ends lie 13 bases apart. Material: peripheral blood. This chain is built from TRBV7-3 and TRBJ2-1, with a tentative D gene TRBD2 over 6 matching bases. This clonotype was sampled from a human donor in a cohort sampled during active COVID-19. The CDR3 protein sequence reads: CASSLRGMSNNEQFF. The bases are TGTGCCAGCAGCTTACGCGGGATGAGTAACAATGAGCAGTTCTTC.